This T cell receptor (beta chain) emerged from a study of blood T cell repertoires in COVID-19. Study-level information: Whether acute or convalescent, the COVID-19 samples came from the United States, Italy and Spain.

Original methodology: The assay estimated nucleated cells by amplifying reference gene primers. Repertoires were generated with immunoSEQ multiplex PCR, while TCRdb's copy carries only in-frame clones and drops some. Clonal size and the V and J genes are those of that table, whereas D and trimming came from the DNA. The sample lists about 220,000 clones, roughly nine tenths occurring once. Participants, roughly 18 to 89 years old, spanned about 26 US areas. The TCR comes from a woman under 30 in a cohort exposed to, infected with or recovered from COVID-19 (not recorded which). The sample consisted of PBMCs or T cells enriched from blood (not recorded which).

This chain's CDR3 is CASSPLTRQRNEKLFF. The CDR3, as DNA: TGTGCCAGCTCACCACTTACCAGACAGCGTAATGAAAAACTGTTTTTT. V and J are TRBV18 and TRBJ1-4; possibly TRBD1 for D (5 bases). Germline V gene data show CDR1 as KGHSH and CDR2 as LQKENI. Trimming left V 1 base short and J 4 bases short, with 13 bases between. The CDR3 extends over 16 amino acids. Supplemented by reference TRBV18 and TRBJ1-4, the full variable domain reads NAGVMQNPRHLVRRRGQEARLRCSPMKGHSHVYWYRQLPEEGLKFMVYLQKENIIDESGMPKERFSAEFPKEGPSILRIQQVVRGDSAAYFCASSPLTRQRNEKLFFGSGTQLSVL.